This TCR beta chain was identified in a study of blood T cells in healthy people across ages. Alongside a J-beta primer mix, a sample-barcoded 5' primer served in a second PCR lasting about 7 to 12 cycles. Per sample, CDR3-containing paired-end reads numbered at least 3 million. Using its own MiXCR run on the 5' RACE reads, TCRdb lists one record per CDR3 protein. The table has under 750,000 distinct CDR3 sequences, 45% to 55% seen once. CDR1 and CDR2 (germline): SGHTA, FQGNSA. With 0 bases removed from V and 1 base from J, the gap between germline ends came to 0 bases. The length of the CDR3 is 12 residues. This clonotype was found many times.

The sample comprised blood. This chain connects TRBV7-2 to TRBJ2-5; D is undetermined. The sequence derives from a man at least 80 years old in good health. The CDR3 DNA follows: TGTGCCAGCAGCTTAGCCCAAGAGACCCAGTACTTC. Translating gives CASSLAQETQYF.